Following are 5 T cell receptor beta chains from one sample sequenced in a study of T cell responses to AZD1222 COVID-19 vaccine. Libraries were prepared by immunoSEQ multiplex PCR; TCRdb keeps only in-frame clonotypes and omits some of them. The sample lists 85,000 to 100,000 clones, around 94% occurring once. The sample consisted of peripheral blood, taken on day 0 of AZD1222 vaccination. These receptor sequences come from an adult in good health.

The CDR3 protein is CASSVAGTDTQYF. In nucleotides, the CDR3 is TGTGCCAGCAGTGTAGCGGGAACAGATACGCAGTATTTT. The chain recombines TRBV6-4 with TRBJ2-3; 8 bases map to TRBD2. Germline V gene sequence: CDR1 MRHNA, CDR2 SNTAGT. This CDR3 contains 13 residues. J was trimmed by 3 bases and V by 4 bases; bases with no gene match: 0.

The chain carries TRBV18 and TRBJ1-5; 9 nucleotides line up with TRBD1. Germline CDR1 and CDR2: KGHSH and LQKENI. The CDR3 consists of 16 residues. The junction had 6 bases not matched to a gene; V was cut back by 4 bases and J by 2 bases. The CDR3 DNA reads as TGTGCCAGCTCACAACAGGGGGCTCTCGGCAATCAGCCCCAGCATTTT. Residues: CASSQQGALGNQPQHF.

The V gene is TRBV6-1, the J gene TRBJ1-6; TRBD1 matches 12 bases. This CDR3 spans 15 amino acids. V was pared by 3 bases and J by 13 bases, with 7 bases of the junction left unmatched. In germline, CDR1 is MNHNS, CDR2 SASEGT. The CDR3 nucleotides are TGTGCCAGCAGTGAGCCGGCGGGACAGGGGGCTCCCCTCCACTTT. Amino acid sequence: CASSEPAGQGAPLHF.

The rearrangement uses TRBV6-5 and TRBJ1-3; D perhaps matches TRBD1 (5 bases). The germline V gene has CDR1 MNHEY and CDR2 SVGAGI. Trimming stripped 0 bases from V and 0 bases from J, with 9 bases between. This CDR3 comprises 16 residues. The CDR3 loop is CASSYSGLGSGNTIYF. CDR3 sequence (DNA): TGTGCCAGCAGTTACTCGGGGCTCGGCTCTGGAAACACCATATATTTT.

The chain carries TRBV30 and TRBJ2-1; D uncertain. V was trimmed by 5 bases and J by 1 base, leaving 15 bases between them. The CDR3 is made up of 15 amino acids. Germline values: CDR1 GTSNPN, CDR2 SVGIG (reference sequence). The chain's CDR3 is CAWGERRASYNEQFF. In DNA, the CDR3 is TGTGCCTGGGGAGAGAGAAGGGCTTCCTACAATGAGCAGTTCTTC. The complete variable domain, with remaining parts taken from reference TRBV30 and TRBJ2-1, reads SQTIHQWPATLVQPVGSPLSLECTVEGTSNPNLYWYRQAAGRGLQLLFYSVGIGQISSEVPQNLSASRPQDRQFILSSKKLLLSDSGFYLCAWGERRASYNEQFFGPGTRLTVL.